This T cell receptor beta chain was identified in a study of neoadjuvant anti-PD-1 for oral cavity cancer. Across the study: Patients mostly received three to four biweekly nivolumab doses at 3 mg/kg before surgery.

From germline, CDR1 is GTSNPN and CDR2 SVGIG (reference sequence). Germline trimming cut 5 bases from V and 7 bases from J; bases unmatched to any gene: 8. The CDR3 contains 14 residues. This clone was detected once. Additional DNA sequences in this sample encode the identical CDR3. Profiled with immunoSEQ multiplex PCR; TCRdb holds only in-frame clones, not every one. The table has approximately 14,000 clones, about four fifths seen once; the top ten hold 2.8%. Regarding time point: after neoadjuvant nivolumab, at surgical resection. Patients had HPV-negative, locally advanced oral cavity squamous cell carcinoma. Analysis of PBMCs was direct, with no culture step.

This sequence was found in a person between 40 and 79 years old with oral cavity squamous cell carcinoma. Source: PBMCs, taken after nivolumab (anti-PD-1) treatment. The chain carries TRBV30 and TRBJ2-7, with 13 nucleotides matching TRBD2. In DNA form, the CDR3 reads TGTGCCTGGGCCGGACTAGCGGGAGCCCGGGAGCAGTACTTC. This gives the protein CAWAGLAGAREQYF.